This T cell receptor beta chain was documented in a study of long-term antiretroviral therapy in people with HIV. At least one PBMC sample before ART and at least two after were required. Trimming at V came to 0 bases and at J to 3 bases, leaving 8 bases not matched to a gene. Germline loops: CDR1 LGHNA, CDR2 YSLEER. The CDR3 consists of 17 residues. Version v3.0 of the immunoSEQ assay ran at survey level. Per sample, sequencing targeted about 40,000-50,000 T-cell genomes. The assay was immunoSEQ multiplex PCR, and TCRdb's table has in-frame clones only and misses some. Of 35,000 to 50,000 clones in the sample, roughly 86% were seen once.

J is TRBJ2-1 and V is TRBV4-3; 7 nucleotides align to TRBD2. The clonotype comes from a woman aged 45-65 years with HIV. Source: unsorted PBMCs, taken 0.1 years before starting antiretroviral therapy. The CDR3 sequence is CASSQESEAGYYNEQFF. DNA of the CDR3: TGCGCCAGCAGCCAAGAGTCAGAAGCGGGGTACTACAATGAGCAGTTCTTC.